The next 32 T cell receptor beta chains were all read from a single sample in a study of Ad26.COV2.S vaccination and SARS-CoV-2 variants. As to treatment: some 20 received Ad26.COV2.S at low or high dose, single or two shots; several received placebo; per-sample allocation not given. Sample collection was performed on day 63 after the first vaccine or placebo injection. TCRdb's copy holds only in-frame clones and misses some; the assay was immunoSEQ multiplex PCR. The sample lists roughly 460,000 clones, roughly nine tenths seen once, with about 1.7% in the top ten. Source: peripheral blood, taken in a trial of Ad26.COV2.S vaccine versus placebo. The receptors come from a person between 18 and 65 years old who received the Ad26.COV2.S COVID-19 vaccine or a placebo.

This chain uses TRBV27 with TRBJ2-1; 9 positions match TRBD1. This CDR3 has 16 amino acids. CDR1 and CDR2 from the germline V gene are MNHEY and SMNVEV (reference sequence). The V segment lost 6 bases and the J segment 3 bases; nucleotides outside the gene matches: 9. CDR3 in amino acids: CASSPSPDRGYNEQFF. The CDR3 region has the DNA TGTGCCAGCAGCCCCAGCCCGGACAGGGGCTACAATGAGCAGTTCTTC.

The chain uses TRBV18 and TRBJ2-5, with D unclear. The V gene's germline CDR1 is KGHSH and CDR2 LQKENI. The germline V and J ends were trimmed by 0 bases and 0 bases, with 2 bases remaining between them. CDR3 length: 13 residues. In DNA, the CDR3 is TGTGCCAGCTCACCACCGAACCAAGAGACCCAGTACTTC. Translated: CASSPPNQETQYF.

The gene calls are TRBV10-3 and TRBJ1-3, with 7 bases identical to TRBD1. The CDR3 has 16 amino acids. The V gene's germline CDR1 is ENHRY and CDR2 SYGVKD. The junction had 6 bases not matched to a gene; V was cut back by 4 bases and J by 0 bases. CDR3 loop: CAISGNRGSSGNTIYF. CDR3 coding DNA: TGTGCCATCAGTGGGAACAGGGGAAGCTCTGGAAACACCATATATTTT.

The J gene is TRBJ2-7, the V gene TRBV18; D remains unclear. With 5 bases removed from V and 5 bases from J, the gap between germline ends came to 7 bases. CDR1 is KGHSH and CDR2 is LQKENI in the germline V gene. The CDR3 has 11 amino acids. The CDR3 protein is CASSSADEQYF. Written as DNA, the CDR3 is TGTGCCAGCTCAAGTGCGGACGAGCAGTACTTC.

This chain uses TRBV6-5 with TRBJ1-1; 7 bases agree with TRBD1. Losses at the gene ends were 4 bases for V and 11 bases for J; bases not matched to a gene: 7. The CDR3 runs 12 residues. Germline V lookup: CDR1 MNHEY, CDR2 SVGAGI. The CDR3 protein is CASSSTGREAFF. CDR3 DNA: TGTGCCAGCAGTTCGACAGGGAGAGAGGCTTTCTTT.

The J gene is TRBJ1-1, the V gene TRBV28; 10 positions agree with TRBD1. The germline V gene encodes CDR1 MDHEN and CDR2 SYDVKM. The CDR3 runs 15 residues. V gave up 6 bases and J gave up 5 bases; unmatched junction bases: 9. CDR3 protein: CASRISTGGMTEAFF. In DNA, the CDR3 is TGTGCCAGCAGGATATCGACAGGGGGCATGACTGAAGCTTTCTTT. The variable domain in full, with the rest retrieved from reference TRBV28 and TRBJ1-1, is DVKVTQSSRYLVKRTGEKVFLECVQDMDHENMFWYRQDPGLGLRLIYFSYDVKMKEKGDIPEGYSVSREKKERFSLILESASTNQTSMYLCASRISTGGMTEAFFGQGTRLTVV.

The rearrangement links TRBV6-5 to TRBJ2-7, with D unclear. Germline assignment: CDR1 MNHEY and CDR2 SVGAGI. The CDR3 contains 12 residues. V lost 6 bases to trimming and J lost 0 bases, with 6 bases between them. The CDR3 bases are TGTGCCAGCAGCCGCGCCTCCTACGAGCAGTACTTC. It yields the protein CASSRASYEQYF.

The genes are TRBV5-1 and TRBJ1-2, with 7 bases aligning to TRBD1. The V gene's germline CDR1 is SGHRS and CDR2 YFSETQ. Losses at the gene ends were 4 bases for V and 2 bases for J; bases not matched to a gene: 5. This CDR3 spans 14 amino acids. CDR3 DNA sequence: TGCGCCAGCAGCCCCGCGACAGGGAACTATGGCTACACCTTC. Translation gives CASSPATGNYGYTF. The full variable domain, in which reference TRBV5-1 and TRBJ1-2 provide the parts outside the CDR3, is KAGVTQTPRYLIKTRGQQVTLSCSPISGHRSVSWYQQTPGQGLQFLFEYFSETQRNKGNFPGRFSGRQFSNSRSEMNVSTLELGDSALYLCASSPATGNYGYTFGSGTRLTVV.

The chain joins TRBV5-4 to TRBJ1-2; 8 nucleotides line up with TRBD1. Germline CDR1 is SGHNT and CDR2 is YYREEE (reference sequence). The CDR3 has 15 amino acids. J lost 4 bases, V lost 0 bases, and 5 bases had no gene match. The CDR3 nucleotides are TGTGCCAGCAGCTTGGCCGGGACAGGACTCTATGGCTACACCTTC. This gives the protein CASSLAGTGLYGYTF.

This chain links TRBV11-1 with TRBJ2-7, with D possibly TRBD1 on 6 matching bases. Trimming removed 1 base from V and 5 bases from J, with 9 bases in between. CDR1 is SGHAT, CDR2 FQDESV, per germline (reference sequence). There are 13 residues in the CDR3. The CDR3 sequence is CASSLGRQDEQYF. The DNA for the CDR3 is TGTGCCAGCAGCTTAGGGAGACAGGACGAGCAGTACTTC. Full variable domain (remainder filled in from reference TRBV11-1 and TRBJ2-7): EAEVAQSPRYKITEKSQAVAFWCDPISGHATLYWYRQILGQGPELLVQFQDESVVDDSQLPKDRFSAERLKGVDSTLKIQPAELGDSAMYLCASSLGRQDEQYFGPGTRLTVT.

CDR3 DNA: TGCGCCAGCAGTCCCAGGGCGGGAGGGACAGATACGCAGTATTTT. It codes for CASSPRAGGTDTQYF. The V and J genes are TRBV10-2 and TRBJ2-3; TRBD2 aligns across 9 bases. J lost 3 bases, V lost 5 bases, and 6 bases had no gene match. The CDR3 is made up of 15 amino acids. In germline, CDR1 is WSHSY, CDR2 SAAADI.

This chain joins TRBV30 and TRBJ2-7; D is possibly TRBD2 (5 bases). Per the germline V gene, CDR1 is GTSNPN and CDR2 is SVGIG (reference sequence). V lost 0 bases to trimming and J lost 4 bases, with 16 bases between them. The CDR3 runs to 15 residues. CDR3 sequence: CAWSVGSRLWYEQYF. The CDR3 DNA reads as TGTGCCTGGAGTGTAGGGAGTCGATTATGGTACGAGCAGTACTTC.

The chain is built from TRBV5-1 and TRBJ2-1; the match to TRBD2 covers 13 bases. This CDR3 contains 15 residues. Germline trimming cut 0 bases from V and 9 bases from J; bases unmatched to any gene: 3. Germline CDR1 is SGHRS and CDR2 is YFSETQ. The CDR3 loop reads CASSLALAGGGEQFF. For the CDR3, the DNA is TGCGCCAGCAGCTTGGCACTAGCGGGAGGGGGTGAGCAGTTCTTC.

The CDR3 spells CASSNPVGAKPYEQYF. The CDR3 DNA reads as TGTGCCAGTAGTAACCCCGTGGGGGCGAAACCCTACGAGCAGTACTTC. The chain joins TRBV19 to TRBJ2-7; tentatively, D is TRBD1 (6 bases). V was clipped by 4 bases and J by 2 bases, with 18 bases between them. Germline CDR1 and CDR2: LNHDA and SQIVND (reference sequence). This CDR3 contains 16 residues.

This clone was recorded only once. The same CDR3 is also encoded by other DNA sequences in this sample. The rearrangement joins TRBV5-1 to TRBJ2-3, with D possibly TRBD1 on 6 matching bases. The germline CDR1 and CDR2 sequences are SGHRS and YFSETQ. The CDR3 loop spans 15 amino acids. The germline V and J ends were trimmed by 1 base and 0 bases, with 9 bases remaining between them. The chain's CDR3 is CASSLTGSSTDTQYF. The CDR3 region has the DNA TGCGCCAGCAGCTTGACAGGGAGTAGCACAGATACGCAGTATTTT. Filled out from reference TRBV5-1 and TRBJ2-3, the complete variable domain reads KAGVTQTPRYLIKTRGQQVTLSCSPISGHRSVSWYQQTPGQGLQFLFEYFSETQRNKGNFPGRFSGRQFSNSRSEMNVSTLELGDSALYLCASSLTGSSTDTQYFGPGTRLTVL.

This clone was observed once. V gene TRBV2 combines with J gene TRBJ1-6; unclear D gene. This CDR3 spans 15 amino acids. Germline-derived CDR1 and CDR2 are SNHLY and FYNNEI. Trimming pared 6 bases from V and 7 bases from J, leaving 16 bases between. CDR3 amino acids: CASSPPGVGNSPLHF. The CDR3 DNA reads as TGTGCCAGCAGCCCCCCCGGAGTTGGGAATTCACCCCTCCACTTT.

The chain is built from TRBV9 and TRBJ2-7; 11 bases are shared with TRBD1. Germline V gives CDR1 SGDLS, CDR2 YYNGEE. The CDR3 spans 18 residues. Trimming removed 3 bases from V and 3 bases from J; junction bases left unmatched: 14. Here the CDR3 DNA reads TGTGCCAGCAGCGCCCCAAGCTCGGGGACAGGGGGAGTCTACGAGCAGTACTTC. It encodes CASSAPSSGTGGVYEQYF.

V is TRBV6-2 or TRBV6-3 and J is TRBJ1-1; D possibly corresponds to TRBD1 (6 bases). Trimming took off 4 bases at V and 4 bases at J, with 19 bases between the two ends. Germline assignment: CDR1 MNHEY and CDR2 SVGEGT. This CDR3 contains 16 residues. The chain's CDR3 is CASSSPSTGGTTEAFF. CDR3 coding DNA: TGTGCCAGCAGTTCACCTTCGACAGGAGGGACCACTGAAGCTTTCTTT.

This clone showed up just once. The chain links TRBV7-9 to TRBJ1-2; D remains unclear. The CDR3 is made up of 16 amino acids. From germline, CDR1 is SEHNR and CDR2 FQNEAQ (reference sequence). V was shortened by 5 bases and J by 4 bases, with 20 bases between the two germline ends. CDR3 DNA sequence: TGTGCCAGCAGCCCTATCCCTAATATTGGGCCCTATGGCTACACCTTC. It codes for CASSPIPNIGPYGYTF.

The chain links TRBV27 to TRBJ2-1, with 16 bases fitting TRBD2. CDR1 is MNHEY, CDR2 SMNVEV, per germline (reference sequence). Unmatched junction bases numbered 10, after V lost 5 bases and J lost 0 bases. This CDR3 region has 20 residues. CDR3 sequence (DNA): TGTGCCAGCAGTGGCCAACCGGGACTAGCGGGGGGGGGCTCCTACAATGAGCAGTTCTTC. Its protein product is CASSGQPGLAGGGSYNEQFF.

This chain uses TRBV7-3 with TRBJ2-1, with D possibly matching TRBD2 (6 bases). V dropped 3 bases and J dropped 10 bases, with 22 bases sitting between them. The CDR3 has 16 residues. The V gene's germline CDR1 is SGHTA and CDR2 FQGTGA. The CDR3 region has the DNA TGTGCCAGCAGCTTTCGAGCCGGGACTCCGGTTCGGGAGCAGTTCTTC. Its translation is CASSFRAGTPVREQFF.

V is TRBV6-5 and J is TRBJ2-3; the D gene is possibly TRBD2 (6 bases). The CDR3 loop spans 11 amino acids. The V and J ends lost 8 bases and 9 bases respectively, with 12 bases between them. The germline V gene has CDR1 MNHEY and CDR2 SVGAGI. CDR3 amino acids: CASGGLGTQYF. CDR3 sequence (DNA): TGTGCCAGCGGGGGGTTGGGGACGCAGTATTTT.

The rearrangement joins TRBV7-9 to TRBJ1-5; possible D gene TRBD1, 6 bases. Germline CDR1 SEHNR, CDR2 FQNEAQ (reference sequence). Deletions cut 5 bases from V and 6 bases from J, with 20 bases between. CDR3 length: 16 amino acids. Written as DNA, the CDR3 is TGTGCCAGCAGCCCCCCAAATTGGGGGCCCGGTCAGCCCCAGCATTTT. Translation: CASSPPNWGPGQPQHF.

The genes are TRBV9 and TRBJ2-2; D not resolved. From germline, CDR1 is SGDLS and CDR2 YYNGEE. Trimming pared 3 bases from V and 0 bases from J, leaving 3 bases between. The CDR3 length is 13 residues. The CDR3 here is CASSASNTGELFF. In nucleotides, the CDR3 is TGTGCCAGCAGCGCTTCGAACACCGGGGAGCTGTTTTTT.

In DNA form, the CDR3 reads TGTGCCAGCAGTGAATTGCTGGGGTACCAAGAGACCCAGTACTTC. Its translation is CASSELLGYQETQYF. V is TRBV25-1 and J is TRBJ2-5; D unresolved. Germline CDR1 reads MGHDK; CDR2 reads SYGVNS. Trimming stripped 1 base from V and 0 bases from J, with 9 bases between. The CDR3 has 15 residues. The whole variable domain, filled in from reference TRBV25-1 and TRBJ2-5, reads EADIYQTPRYLVIGTGKKITLECSQTMGHDKMYWYQQDPGMELHLIHYSYGVNSTEKGDLSSESTVSRIRTEHFPLTLESARPSHTSQYLCASSELLGYQETQYFGPGTRLLVL.

In DNA form, the CDR3 reads TGTGCCAGCAGTTACTCAGGGTATGGACAGCCCCAGCATTTT. It is translated as CASSYSGYGQPQHF. The chain links TRBV6-2 or TRBV6-3 to TRBJ1-5; D is unresolved. Germline loops: CDR1 MNHEY, CDR2 SVGEGT. The CDR3 extends over 14 amino acids. Trimming removed 0 bases at V and 7 bases at J, with 10 bases between.

The J gene is TRBJ1-4, the V gene TRBV6-1; D is ambiguous. The germline V and J ends were trimmed by 5 bases and 0 bases, with 10 bases remaining between them. The CDR3 contains 15 residues. Germline V gene lookup returns CDR1 MNHNS and CDR2 SASEGT. CDR3 region: CASSSKTATNEKLFF. Here the CDR3 DNA reads TGTGCCAGCAGTTCGAAGACGGCAACTAATGAAAAACTGTTTTTT.

The chain has TRBV7-9 and TRBJ1-3; D remains unclear. CDR1 and CDR2 from the germline V gene are SEHNR and FQNEAQ (reference sequence). The CDR3 is 16 amino acids. Trimming took off 5 bases at V and 2 bases at J, with 16 bases between the two ends. Written as DNA, the CDR3 is TGTGCCAGCAGCATCCCGGCGGTTACCCCTGGAAACACCATATATTTT. This codes for CASSIPAVTPGNTIYF.

The gene calls are TRBV29-1 and TRBJ2-5; D is possibly TRBD1 (5 bases). The CDR3 sequence is 14 residues long. V lost 1 base and J 1 base, leaving 10 bases between the germline ends. Germline V gene lookup returns CDR1 SQVTM and CDR2 ANQGSEA. CDR3 bases: TGCAGCGTTGAAGGCAGGGATCCCCAAGAGACCCAGTACTTC. Its translation: CSVEGRDPQETQYF.

This chain joins TRBV4-1 and TRBJ1-2, with TRBD1 as a possible D gene (6 bases). This CDR3 has 15 residues. The V end was cut by 1 base, the J end by 4 bases, with 13 bases between. Germline CDR1 and CDR2: MGHRA and YSYEKL. The CDR3 DNA sequence: TGCGCCAGCAGCCAAGGGGCAGGGGAGACCTATGGCTACACCTTC. Its translation is CASSQGAGETYGYTF.

The V gene is TRBV7-9, the J gene TRBJ1-5, with 8 bases identical to TRBD1. The V and J ends lost 1 base and 7 bases, in that order; junction bases with no gene match: 0. Germline V CDR1 and CDR2: SEHNR, FQNEAQ (reference sequence). This CDR3 contains 13 residues. This CDR3 is CASSLDRGQPQHF. The CDR3 region has the DNA TGTGCCAGCAGCTTAGACAGGGGGCAGCCCCAGCATTTT.

The chain is built from TRBV6-5 and TRBJ2-5; D is possibly TRBD1 or TRBD2 (5 bases each). CDR3 length equals 14 residues. Per germline, CDR1 MNHEY and CDR2 SVGAGI. V lost 6 bases, J lost 5 bases, and 16 bases lay in between. The CDR3 protein is CASRGSRDGETQYF. CDR3 DNA sequence: TGTGCCAGCAGGGGCAGTAGGGACGGGGAGACCCAGTACTTC.